This T cell receptor (beta chain) derives from a study of beta chain features in type 1 diabetes. The isolated RNA, all of it, was reverse transcribed, so expressed TCRB transcripts were what got sequenced. Sequenced by immunoSEQ multiplex PCR; TCRdb stores in-frame clones only, minus some. The table lists some 400,000 clones, over 12% of them singletons. CDR3 length equals 16 residues. V shed 7 bases and J 4 bases; nucleotides not matched to a gene: 12. Germline-derived CDR1 and CDR2 are LNHDA and SQIVND (reference sequence). Sequenced: naive CD4+ T cells from blood. The J gene is TRBJ2-2, the V gene TRBV19; 7 bases match TRBD2. This clonotype was obtained from a woman aged 18-29 years in good health. CDR3 nucleotides: TGTGCCAGTACCACGGCCGGGGGAGGGAGCACCGGGGAGCTGTTTTTT. This codes for CASTTAGGGSTGELFF.